The rows below give T cell receptor beta chains drawn from one sample of a study of OX40 agonist ivuxolimab in advanced cancers. Profiling relied on immunoSEQ multiplex PCR, and the TCRdb table lists in-frame clones only, not all of them. The sample shows approximately 78,000 clones, around 89% of them seen only once. Source: CD4+ or CD8+ T cells sorted from blood, taken in a trial of the OX40 agonist ivuxolimab. These receptors were taken from an adult with an advanced solid tumor such as melanoma, head and neck, liver or kidney cancer. Both conserved end residues are part of each CDR3. The order of the fields is V gene, D gene, clone size, J gene, CDR3 DNA, CDR3 protein. A D gene is named only where the DNA matches it firmly. A clone size is listed for some rows: how often the clone was seen (once, few, many), or a class if it is expanded.

>TRBV6-5|TRBD1|.|TRBJ2-7
TGTGCCAGCAGTTACTCTGGACAGGGGGACTACGAGCAGTACTTC
CASSYSGQGDYEQYF
>TRBV29-1|.|.|TRBJ1-5
TGCAGCGTCGCAGGGTTTGGGGGTCAGCCCCAGCATTTT
CSVAGFGGQPQHF
>TRBV5-6|.|.|TRBJ2-2
TGTGCCAGCAGCCCGGCCGTGGGGGGCGCCAGGGGGGAGCTGTTTTTT
CASSPAVGGARGELFF
>TRBV5-1|.|.|TRBJ2-7
TGCGCCAGCAGCCCTACCGGGGACGAGCAGTACTTC
CASSPTGDEQYF
>TRBV7-2|.|.|TRBJ2-6
TGTGCCAGCAGCTGGTTAACAGGGTCCGGGGCCAACGTCCTGACTTTC
CASSWLTGSGANVLTF
>TRBV2|.|.|TRBJ2-3
TGTGCCAGCAGTGAGGAAGGTACGCAGTATTTT
CASSEEGTQYF
>TRBV28|.|.|TRBJ1-4
TGTGCCAGCACCTCGGGGGGGGAAAATGAAAAACTGTTTTTT
CASTSGGENEKLFF
>TRBV4-2|.|.|TRBJ2-3
TGTGCCAGCAGCCCCCGAGAGGTGTACGGAGCTAGCACAGATACGCAGTATTTT
CASSPREVYGASTDTQYF
>TRBV7-2|.|.|TRBJ2-1
TGTGCCAGCAGCGCCTCCAGGGCCGATGAGCAGTTCTTC
CASSASRADEQFF
>TRBV11-3|.|once|TRBJ1-1
TGTGCCAGCACCCGGGGGAACCTAAACACTGAAGCTTTCTTT
CASTRGNLNTEAFF
>TRBV7-2|.|.|TRBJ1-5
TGTGCCAGCAGCTTAACTGGAGTTGATCAGCCCCAGCATTTT
CASSLTGVDQPQHF
>TRBV10-1|.|.|TRBJ1-2
TGCGCCAGCAGTCACGGACGGGACTATGGCTACACCTTC
CASSHGRDYGYTF
>TRBV7-2|TRBD2|few|TRBJ2-7
TGTGCCAGCAGCGCGACTAGCGGGCCGACCTACGAGCAGTACTTC
CASSATSGPTYEQYF
>TRBV5-5|.|.|TRBJ2-7
TGTGCCAGCAGCTCTGGGGCCTACGAGCAGTACTTC
CASSSGAYEQYF
>TRBV5-6|TRBD2|.|TRBJ2-1
TGTGCCAGCAGCTTCCGACTAGCGCAGCAGTTCTTC
CASSFRLAQQFF
>TRBV4-1|.|once|TRBJ2-3
TGCGCCAGCAGCCAAGACTCGGGCTTTTCGAGTAGCACAGATACGCAGTATTTT
CASSQDSGFSSSTDTQYF
>TRBV11-2|TRBD2|.|TRBJ2-5
TGTGCCAGCAGCTTCGGGTCGGGGGGGCGTGAGACCCAGTACTTC
CASSFGSGGRETQYF
>TRBV18|.|.|TRBJ2-2
TGTGCCAGCTCACCAGCGGGCGCCGGGGAGCTGTTTTTT
CASSPAGAGELFF
>TRBV5-5|.|.|TRBJ1-2
TGTGCCAGCAGCTTGAACGGGGGTTTCGGCTACACCTTC
CASSLNGGFGYTF
>TRBV10-2|.|.|TRBJ2-2
TGCGCCAGAGGGACCGAAGGTCGGTCCGGGGAGCTGTTTTTT
CARGTEGRSGELFF
>TRBV5-4|.|.|TRBJ2-5
TGTGCCAGCAGCTTGGGAAGCCAAGAGACCCAGTACTTC
CASSLGSQETQYF
>TRBV5-8|.|.|TRBJ2-3
TGTGCCAGCAGCTTTGGGGCGCTTGCGGCAGATACGCAGTATTTT
CASSFGALAADTQYF
>TRBV25-1|.|once|TRBJ2-7
TGTGCCAGCAGTGCACCAACCCTTCCTAAGCAGTACTTC
CASSAPTLPKQYF
>TRBV19|.|.|TRBJ2-6
TGTGCCACCAAGGACAGTTCTGGGGCCAACGTCCTGACTTTC
CATKDSSGANVLTF
>TRBV25-1|.|.|TRBJ2-7
TGTGCCAGCAGTGAATATAGGGACATGCACGAGCAGTACTTC
CASSEYRDMHEQYF
>TRBV12-5|TRBD2|once|TRBJ2-3
TGTGCTAGTGCATTAGCGGGGGGTGGGGCCGCAGATACGCAGTATTTT
CASALAGGGAADTQYF
>TRBV28|TRBD2|.|TRBJ2-1
TGTGCCAGCAGGGGACTAGCGGGGGTATACAATGAGCAGTTCTTC
CASRGLAGVYNEQFF
>TRBV7-2|TRBD1|.|TRBJ2-2
TGTGCCAGCAGCAAACGGACAGGGGGTGGTACCGGGGAGCTGTTTTTT
CASSKRTGGGTGELFF
>TRBV18|TRBD1|.|TRBJ2-7
TGTGCCAGCGGGACAGGGAGTTCTTACGAGCAGTACTTC
CASGTGSSYEQYF
>TRBV5-1|TRBD2|.|TRBJ2-1
TGCGCCAGCAGCTTAGCCGGAACTAGCGACCCTCTCGATGAGCAGTTCTTC
CASSLAGTSDPLDEQFF
>TRBV30|.|few|TRBJ2-3
TGTGCCTGGAGCCGATCTGGAGATACGCAGTATTTT
CAWSRSGDTQYF